A single sample gave rise to the 5 T cell receptor beta chains below, sequenced in a study of T-cell reconstitution after alpha-beta-depleted transplantation in children. Unique molecular identifiers were incorporated during preparation of the TCRbeta library. One entry per CDR3 protein, called by TCRdb with MiXCR from the PCR reads. The sample records 600,000 or so distinct CDR3 sequences, under 25% being singletons. This sample comprised PBMCs, mostly from graft donor cells, obtained 360 days after TCRalphabeta/CD19-depleted stem cell transplant. The receptor source for this set is a boy younger than two who had a stem cell transplant for acute myeloid leukemia, so the T cells may come from the graft donor.

The gene calls are TRBV6-2 or TRBV6-3 and TRBJ1-1, with D uncertain. Germline V gives CDR1 MNHEY, CDR2 SVGEGT. The CDR3 sequence is 18 residues long. Trimming removed 0 bases from V and 3 bases from J, with 20 bases in between. The chain's CDR3 is CASSYSLGLKGRDTEAFF. Written as DNA, the CDR3 is TGTGCCAGCAGTTACTCGCTCGGGTTGAAGGGAAGGGACACTGAAGCTTTCTTT.

The chain employs TRBV10-3 and TRBJ2-6; D possibly uses TRBD1 or TRBD2 (5 bases each). CDR1 and CDR2 (germline): ENHRY, SYGVKD. This CDR3 contains 11 residues. The ends were cut back, 10 bases at V and 8 bases at J, with 9 bases in the middle. Here the CDR3 reads CATWGSNVLTF. CDR3 sequence (DNA): TGTGCCACTTGGGGGTCCAACGTCCTGACTTTC.

The CDR3 protein is CSADERGVRSTDTQYF. For the CDR3, the DNA is TGCAGTGCAGACGAGCGGGGGGTTCGGAGCACAGATACGCAGTATTTT. The chain has TRBV20-1 and TRBJ2-3; 9 bases are a match to TRBD2. Germline values: CDR1 DFQATT, CDR2 SNEGSKA (reference sequence). The CDR3 spans 16 residues. J gave up 0 bases and V 6 bases, and 10 bases lay outside the gene matches.

This chain connects TRBV24-1 to TRBJ2-1; D ambiguous. The V gene's germline CDR1 is KGHDR and CDR2 SFDVKD. The V end was cut by 7 bases, the J end by 10 bases, with 16 bases between. The CDR3 loop spans 13 amino acids. CDR3 sequence reads: CATSGGSLREQFF. In DNA, the CDR3 is TGTGCCACCAGCGGCGGTAGCCTCAGAGAGCAGTTCTTC.

At least ten counts were recorded for this clonotype. The chain employs TRBV20-1 and TRBJ1-5; 7 bases fit TRBD1. Looked up from germline, CDR1 is DFQATT and CDR2 is SNEGSKA (reference sequence). The J segment lost 0 bases and the V segment lost 6 bases, leaving 14 bases of the junction unmatched. The CDR3 runs to 17 residues. For the CDR3, the DNA is TGCAGTGCCTGGGCCTCACAGGGGTCGCCTAGCAATCAGCCCCAGCATTTT. Protein: CSAWASQGSPSNQPQHF.